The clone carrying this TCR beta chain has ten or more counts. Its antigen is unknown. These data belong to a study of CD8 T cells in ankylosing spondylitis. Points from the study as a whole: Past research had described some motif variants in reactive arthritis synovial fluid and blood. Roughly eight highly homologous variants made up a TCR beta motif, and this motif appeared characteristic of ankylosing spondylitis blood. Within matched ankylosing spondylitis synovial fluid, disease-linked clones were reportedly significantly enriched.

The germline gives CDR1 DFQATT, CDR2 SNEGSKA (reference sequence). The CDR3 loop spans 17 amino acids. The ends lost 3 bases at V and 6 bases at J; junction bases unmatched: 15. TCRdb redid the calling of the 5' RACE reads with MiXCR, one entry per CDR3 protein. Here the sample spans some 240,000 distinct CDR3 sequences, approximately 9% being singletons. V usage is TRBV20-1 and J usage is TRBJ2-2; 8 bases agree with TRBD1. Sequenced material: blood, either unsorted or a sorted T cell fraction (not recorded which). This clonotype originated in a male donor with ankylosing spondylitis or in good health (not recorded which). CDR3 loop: CSARDTTLDRGAGELFF. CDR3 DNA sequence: TGCAGTGCTAGGGACACCACTTTAGACAGGGGAGCCGGGGAGCTGTTTTTT.